The clone carrying this TCR beta chain has just a few counts. What it binds is not known. CDR1 is SGHTA, CDR2 FQGTGA, per germline. Trimming removed 3 bases from V and 1 base from J; junction bases left unmatched: 10. The CDR3 runs 18 residues. The data stem from a study of T-cell memory formation after mild COVID-19. Study observations and caveats: A second wave expanding day 15 to 37 was CD4+-biased; contracting clones were balanced. Shrinking CD4+ clones resided mostly in CM and EM, and CD8+ ones in EMRA.

From 5'RACE with constant-segment primers came TCR alpha and TCR beta cDNA libraries that carried sample barcodes and UMIs. TCRdb ran MiXCR on the 5' RACE reads and lists one entry per CDR3 protein. The profile covers almost 550,000 distinct CDR3 sequences, with just over 20% appearing a single time and approximately 12% taken by the ten largest. This chain links TRBV7-3 with TRBJ2-1, with 9 bases lining up with TRBD1. The receptor was derived from an adult woman who had mild COVID-19 (a few samples of this study predate the infection). Cell type and time point are not known. Source material: PBMCs or a T cell subset sorted from them (not recorded which). In DNA, the CDR3 is TGTGCCAGCAGCTTGGGAGCTAGGGGGACAGGGTCCTACAATGAGCAGTTCTTC. This gives the protein CASSLGARGTGSYNEQFF. The full variable domain, rest sourced from reference TRBV7-3 and TRBJ2-1, is GAGVSQTPSNKVTEKGKYVELRCDPISGHTALYWYRQSLGQGPEFLIYFQGTGAADDSGLPNDRFFAVRPEGSVSTLKIQRTERGDSAVYLCASSLGARGTGSYNEQFFGPGTRLTVL.